Listed here is a single TCR beta chain. A much larger clone sits a single nucleotide away, making a read error possible. The entry originates in a study of T-cell reconstitution after alpha-beta-depleted transplantation in children. TCRbeta library construction was performed incorporating unique molecular identifiers. MiXCR, applied by TCRdb to the PCR reads, yields one record per CDR3 protein. The sample consists of 150,000 to 250,000 distinct CDR3 sequences, less than 15% of them appearing once. This CDR3 is 15 amino acids long. Germline CDR1 reads LGHDT; CDR2 reads YNNKEL (reference sequence). The source is a human donor who donated a stem cell graft to a child with acute lymphoblastic leukemia. This chain connects TRBV3-1 to TRBJ2-1, with 7 bases aligning to TRBD2. This material consisted of PBMCs from the stem cell graft donor, taken from the stem cell graft. The CDR3 loop reads CACSQVLAVYNEQFF. DNA for the CDR3: TGTGCCTGCAGCCAAGTTCTAGCGGTTTACAATGAGCAGTTCTTC.